This T cell receptor (beta chain) was recorded in a study of blood T cell repertoires in COVID-19. About the research overall: Acute and convalescent COVID-19 specimens originated in the United States, Italy and Spain.

This CDR3 is built from 14 residues. In germline, CDR1 is MNHEY, CDR2 SVGAGI. Trimming left V 7 bases short and J 9 bases short, with 19 bases between. Assay: immunoSEQ multiplex PCR; the TCRdb copy retains only in-frame clones and omits some. The sample shows 200,000 to 250,000 clones, approximately 88% of them seen only once. The study drew participants aged about 18 to 89 years from 20 to 30 US areas. The TCR sequence derives from a woman in her twenties or thirties who had been exposed to COVID-19. This chain connects TRBV6-5 to TRBJ2-1; D uncertain. Sequenced sample: PBMCs or T cells enriched from blood (not recorded which). CDR3 residues: CASTRTLSASEQFF. For the CDR3, the DNA is TGTGCCAGCACCCGTACCCTATCGGCTAGTGAGCAGTTCTTC.